The clone carrying this T cell receptor (beta chain) was seen ten or more times. The antigen remains undetermined. The sample originates from a study of response to subunit inactivated influenza vaccine. TCRdb ran MiXCR on the RT-PCR reads and lists one entry per CDR3 protein. The data hold approximately 500,000 distinct CDR3 sequences, with approximately 13% observed a single time. V was cut by 0 bases and J by 4 bases, with 10 bases left in between. CDR1 SGHRS and CDR2 YFSETQ come from the germline V gene. CDR3 size: 14 residues. Study conclusions and caveats: Few new T cells, the authors suggested, are recruited by each seasonal influenza vaccination.

The receptor's source is a man aged 45-65 years who received an inactivated influenza vaccine. The sample consisted of PBMCs from blood, taken about 40 days after vaccination. This chain joins TRBV5-1 and TRBJ2-5, with a weak D call TRBD1 (6 bases). The CDR3 coding sequence is TGCGCCAGCAGCTTGGACAGGGCTGGAGAGACCCAGTACTTC. It encodes CASSLDRAGETQYF.